This T cell receptor beta chain was documented in a study of T cells in Graves' hyperthyroidism and ophthalmopathy. With duration under 3 months, ophthalmopathy was active: Clinical Activity Score at least 3, NOSPECS at least 4. Reasons for excluding patients were uncontrolled infection, other autoimmune disease, pregnancy or lactation. The study, taken as a whole, reports: Ophthalmopathy was identified by the model a median about 6 months ahead of onset. Most thyroid clonotypes with frequency above 0.001 were detected in blood.

About this clonotype: Its target is not known.

Amplification of TCR beta CDR3 regions was performed using RNA transcripts as template. TCR CDR3 underwent first-round RT-PCR with the HTBI primer set. TCRdb re-called the multiplex PCR reads through MiXCR, storing one row per CDR3 protein. The repertoire holds about 500,000 distinct CDR3 sequences, with approximately 17% as singletons. This sequence was found in a woman aged 18-29 years with Graves' ophthalmopathy. Sequenced input: blood.

CDR3 loop: CASSLGFQGLISTDTQYF. Written as DNA, the CDR3 is TGTGCCAGCAGCTTAGGCTTCCAGGGCCTCATAAGCACAGATACGCAGTATTTT. This chain uses TRBV7-8 with TRBJ2-3, with D perhaps TRBD1 (5 bases). Germline-derived CDR1 and CDR2 are SGHVS and FQNEAQ. The CDR3 has 18 residues. The germline V and J ends were trimmed by 1 base and 0 bases, with 17 bases remaining between them.